A selection of T cell receptor beta chains follows, all from one sample in a study of human T cells and chemical hapten exposure. TCRdb recomputed calls from the RACE reads with MiXCR, one row per CDR3 protein. The sample gives 80,000 to 100,000 distinct CDR3 sequences, around 8.8% of which show up once; 2.9% is in the top ten. Sequencing input: whole blood. The receptors here all came from a female donor in good health. Some clones in this sample may be carry-over from other donors' samples. Both conserved end residues are part of each CDR3. D genes are given only for firm matches. Part of the rows lack a size; the others show once, few, many or a class for expanded clones.

j_gene: TRBJ1-1; d_gene: .; len: 15; abundance: few; v_gene: TRBV2; CDR3nt: TGTGCCAGCATGGCTCAAGTTGGTGGGGTCACTGAAGCTTTCTTT; CDR3aa: CASMAQVGGVTEAFF
j_gene: TRBJ1-6; d_gene: .; len: 13; abundance: .; v_gene: TRBV30; CDR3nt: TGTGCCTGGAGTTCAGGGTATAATTCACCCCTCCACTTT; CDR3aa: CAWSSGYNSPLHF
j_gene: TRBJ2-1; d_gene: .; len: 15; abundance: many; v_gene: TRBV7-9; CDR3nt: TGTGCCAGCAGCTTAACAGATACCTCCTACAATGAGCAGTTCTTC; CDR3aa: CASSLTDTSYNEQFF
j_gene: TRBJ1-1; d_gene: TRBD1; len: 14; abundance: .; v_gene: TRBV6-1; CDR3nt: TGTGCCAGCAGTGATGGACAGGGGAGCACTGAAGCTTTCTTT; CDR3aa: CASSDGQGSTEAFF
j_gene: TRBJ1-6; d_gene: .; len: 15; abundance: many; v_gene: TRBV9; CDR3nt: TGTGCCAGCAGCGCCGAACCCGGGACCGGCTCACCCCTCCACTTT; CDR3aa: CASSAEPGTGSPLHF
j_gene: TRBJ2-1; d_gene: .; len: 14; abundance: .; v_gene: TRBV6-5; CDR3nt: TGTGCCAGCAGTTACTCGAGACTCTTATCGGAGCAGTTCTTC; CDR3aa: CASSYSRLLSEQFF
j_gene: TRBJ2-1; d_gene: TRBD1; len: 17; abundance: .; v_gene: TRBV20-1; CDR3nt: TGCAGTGCTAGAGATTTGGGGACAGGGGGCTCTTGGGGTGAGCAGTTCTTC; CDR3aa: CSARDLGTGGSWGEQFF
j_gene: TRBJ2-7; d_gene: .; len: 14; abundance: .; v_gene: TRBV28; CDR3nt: TGTGCCAGCACTCCCGGGGTCTTTAGGTACGAGCAGTACTTC; CDR3aa: CASTPGVFRYEQYF
j_gene: TRBJ2-5; d_gene: .; len: 13; abundance: few; v_gene: TRBV21-1; CDR3nt: TGTGCCAGCAGCAAATTAACTCGAGGCGCCCAGTACTTC; CDR3aa: CASSKLTRGAQYF
j_gene: TRBJ1-4; d_gene: .; len: 16; abundance: few; v_gene: TRBV15; CDR3nt: TGTGCCACCAGCAGCTTATGGACAGCAACTAATGAAAAACTGTTTTTT; CDR3aa: CATSSLWTATNEKLFF
j_gene: TRBJ1-5; d_gene: .; len: 16; abundance: many; v_gene: TRBV6-5; CDR3nt: TGTGCCAGCCGGAGGCGGGGCGGGGATAGCAATCAGCCCCAGCATTTT; CDR3aa: CASRRRGGDSNQPQHF
j_gene: TRBJ1-1; d_gene: TRBD1; len: 15; abundance: many; v_gene: TRBV4-3; CDR3nt: TGCGCCAGCAGCCACATAGACAGGGAACGGACTGAAGCTTTCTTT; CDR3aa: CASSHIDRERTEAFF
j_gene: TRBJ1-2; d_gene: TRBD1; len: 12; abundance: few; v_gene: TRBV29-1; CDR3nt: TGCAGCGCAAGGACAGGACTCTATGGCTACACCTTC; CDR3aa: CSARTGLYGYTF
j_gene: TRBJ2-7; d_gene: .; len: 13; abundance: many; v_gene: TRBV7-2; CDR3nt: TGTGCCAGCAGCTTCTTTGGTCTCTACGAGCAGTACTTC; CDR3aa: CASSFFGLYEQYF
j_gene: TRBJ2-2; d_gene: TRBD2; len: 17; abundance: few; v_gene: TRBV7-7; CDR3nt: TGTGCTAGCAGCTTAGAGCTAGCGGGAGCCCACACCGGGGAGCTGTTTTTT; CDR3aa: CASSLELAGAHTGELFF
j_gene: TRBJ2-3; d_gene: TRBD2; len: 15; abundance: few; v_gene: TRBV7-9; CDR3nt: TGTGCCAGCAGTCTCATTCGGGCGGGAGCAGATACGCAGTATTTT; CDR3aa: CASSLIRAGADTQYF
j_gene: TRBJ2-2; d_gene: .; len: 17; abundance: few; v_gene: TRBV4-3; CDR3nt: TGCGCCAGCAGCCAAGAGAGGGGGGTATGGAACACCGGGGAGCTGTTTTTT; CDR3aa: CASSQERGVWNTGELFF
j_gene: TRBJ2-3; d_gene: .; len: 12; abundance: .; v_gene: TRBV28; CDR3nt: TGTGCCAGCAGTTTGAAGTCAGATACGCAGTATTTT; CDR3aa: CASSLKSDTQYF
j_gene: TRBJ1-6; d_gene: TRBD1; len: 14; abundance: many; v_gene: TRBV7-2; CDR3nt: TGTGCCAGCAGCCAGACGGGACAGGGCTCACCCCTCCACTTT; CDR3aa: CASSQTGQGSPLHF
j_gene: TRBJ1-2; d_gene: .; len: 13; abundance: .; v_gene: TRBV7-9; CDR3nt: TGTGCCAGCAGCTTAGGACCGGCTTATGGCTACACCTTC; CDR3aa: CASSLGPAYGYTF
j_gene: TRBJ2-6; d_gene: .; len: 14; abundance: .; v_gene: TRBV9; CDR3nt: TGTGCCAGCAGCGCGGGAGCTGGGGCCAACGTCCTGACTTTC; CDR3aa: CASSAGAGANVLTF
j_gene: TRBJ1-2; d_gene: .; len: 14; abundance: .; v_gene: TRBV28; CDR3nt: TGTGCCAGCAGTTCCACAGGGTGTCTCTATGGCTACACCTTC; CDR3aa: CASSSTGCLYGYTF
j_gene: TRBJ1-1; d_gene: TRBD1; len: 13; abundance: many; v_gene: TRBV6-5; CDR3nt: TGTGCCAGCAGTTGGACAGGGGGGACTGAAGCTTTCTTT; CDR3aa: CASSWTGGTEAFF
j_gene: TRBJ2-1; d_gene: TRBD1; len: 13; abundance: few; v_gene: TRBV10-3; CDR3nt: TGTGCCATCAGTGAGGGGGACAGGGATGAGCAGTTCTTC; CDR3aa: CAISEGDRDEQFF
j_gene: TRBJ1-5; d_gene: .; len: 16; abundance: few; v_gene: TRBV28; CDR3nt: TGTGCCAGCAGTTTTCAGCCCGGGGACACCAATCAGCCCCAGCATTTT; CDR3aa: CASSFQPGDTNQPQHF
j_gene: TRBJ2-3; d_gene: .; len: 16; abundance: few; v_gene: TRBV14; CDR3nt: TGTGCCAGCAGCCAATTTGGACGGTCTAGCACAGATACGCAGTATTTT; CDR3aa: CASSQFGRSSTDTQYF
j_gene: TRBJ2-3; d_gene: .; len: 16; abundance: .; v_gene: TRBV2; CDR3nt: TGTGCCAGCAGTGAAAGAGGACTAACCTCCACAGATACGCAGTATTTT; CDR3aa: CASSERGLTSTDTQYF
j_gene: TRBJ2-7; d_gene: .; len: 13; abundance: few; v_gene: TRBV9; CDR3nt: TGTGCCAGCAGCCCCACCTTTAGCTACGAGCAGTACTTC; CDR3aa: CASSPTFSYEQYF
j_gene: TRBJ2-3; d_gene: .; len: 13; abundance: few; v_gene: TRBV7-9; CDR3nt: TGTGCCAGCAGCTTATTGTCCGGAGATACGCAGTATTTT; CDR3aa: CASSLLSGDTQYF
j_gene: TRBJ2-2; d_gene: TRBD2; len: 14; abundance: many; v_gene: TRBV2; CDR3nt: TGTGCCAGCCACGGGACTAGCGGCACCGGGGAGCTGTTTTTT; CDR3aa: CASHGTSGTGELFF
j_gene: TRBJ1-6; d_gene: .; len: 15; abundance: many; v_gene: TRBV4-3; CDR3nt: TGCGCCAGCAGCCAAGTGTCACAGACGAATTCACCCCTCCACTTT; CDR3aa: CASSQVSQTNSPLHF
j_gene: TRBJ1-4; d_gene: .; len: 13; abundance: few; v_gene: TRBV7-9; CDR3nt: TGTGCCAGCAGCTCCGGGGGTAATGAAAAACTGTTTTTT; CDR3aa: CASSSGGNEKLFF
j_gene: TRBJ1-5; d_gene: .; len: 16; abundance: many; v_gene: TRBV2; CDR3nt: TGTGCCAGCAGTTCCCAGTGGAGGGGAGACAATCAGCCCCAGCATTTT; CDR3aa: CASSSQWRGDNQPQHF
j_gene: TRBJ2-1; d_gene: TRBD2; len: 14; abundance: few; v_gene: TRBV7-9; CDR3nt: TGTGCCAGTCGCGCTAGCGGGAGTTACAATGAGCAGTTCTTC; CDR3aa: CASRASGSYNEQFF
j_gene: TRBJ2-6; d_gene: TRBD2; len: 17; abundance: few; v_gene: TRBV2; CDR3nt: TGTGCCAGCAGTAAACTAGCGGGAGGCTCTGGGGCCAACGTCCTGACTTTC; CDR3aa: CASSKLAGGSGANVLTF
j_gene: TRBJ1-6; d_gene: .; len: 15; abundance: .; v_gene: TRBV11-1; CDR3nt: TGTGCCAGCAGCCAGGAACTGGGCTTGTCGGAACCCCTACAATTT; CDR3aa: CASSQELGLSEPLQF
j_gene: TRBJ2-7; d_gene: .; len: 16; abundance: .; v_gene: TRBV10-2; CDR3nt: TGCGCCAGCCTAGCTCAAGAGGACTACCATAGCTACGAGCAGTACTTC; CDR3aa: CASLAQEDYHSYEQYF
j_gene: TRBJ1-1; d_gene: .; len: 11; abundance: few; v_gene: TRBV12-3/TRBV12-4; CDR3nt: TGTGCCAGCAGCTTCCACACTGAAGCTTTCTTT; CDR3aa: CASSFHTEAFF
j_gene: TRBJ2-7; d_gene: TRBD2; len: 14; abundance: few; v_gene: TRBV6-5; CDR3nt: TGTGCCAGCAACGAAGCGGGAGGGCGGGCCGAGCAGTACTTC; CDR3aa: CASNEAGGRAEQYF
j_gene: TRBJ2-6; d_gene: TRBD1; len: 18; abundance: many; v_gene: TRBV5-1; CDR3nt: TGCGCCAGCAGCCGGGGACAGACTCCAGGCTCTGGGGCCAACGTCCTGACTTTC; CDR3aa: CASSRGQTPGSGANVLTF
j_gene: TRBJ2-1; d_gene: TRBD1; len: 13; abundance: .; v_gene: TRBV7-7; CDR3nt: TGTGCCAGCAGCTTATCCGGGACAGATGAGCAGTTCTTC; CDR3aa: CASSLSGTDEQFF